This T cell receptor (beta chain) originates from a study of T cell clusters in autoimmune cytopenias. Overall study findings and caveats: Comparing secondary cytopenia with chronic lymphocytic leukemia showed no cluster-lack signature, apparently masked by lymphoma repertoire. The T cell clusters came from computational analysis alone and lack functional validation. Clustering suggested that physiological T cell clusters were missing in primary autoimmune cytopenia patients. Healthy donors had 2.5 to 3-fold more exclusive TRB clusters than active autoimmune hepatitis patients.

The CDR3 has 17 amino acids. The germline gives CDR1 SGHKS, CDR2 YYEKEE (reference sequence). This clonotype is classed as medium-sized by frequency. Antigen specificity is unknown. Each sample's input was approximately 270 ng genomic DNA, roughly 40,000 genome equivalents. One tube held mixed TRB-A and TRB-B primer pools for touch-down PCR. TCRdb re-called the multiplex PCR reads and gives one entry per CDR3 protein, without DNA. Recorded for this sample: several thousand distinct CDR3 sequences. Sequencing was performed on peripheral blood. This chain joins TRBV5-5 and TRBJ2-5; TCRdb's D call of TRBD2 is untestable without DNA. This clonotype was obtained from a human donor with an autoimmune cytopenia or autoimmune hepatitis (not recorded which). The CDR3 region is CASSLVLAGGPQETQYF.